One T cell receptor beta chain is described in this entry. Antigen specificity is unknown. The sample originates from a study of T cell responses to AZD1222 COVID-19 vaccine. Findings of the study overall: Spike-wide coverage was observed for vaccine-associated CD4 TCRs, with dominant responses at 160-218 and 743-854.

Clones were sequenced by immunoSEQ multiplex PCR, and TCRdb holds only the in-frame ones, with some missing. The repertoire has fewer than 120,000 clones, about nine tenths of them found once; the top ten carry roughly 2.7%. V was clipped by 1 base and J by 1 base, with 18 bases between them. The CDR3 totals 18 residues. From germline, CDR1 is MNHEY and CDR2 SMNVEV (reference sequence). The receptor was derived from an adult who received the AZD1222 COVID-19 vaccine. The chain links TRBV27 to TRBJ2-3; TRBD2 is a possible D gene (5 bases). Sequencing was performed on peripheral blood, taken 28 days after the second AZD1222 dose. CDR3 residues: CASSLYPEGIGGTDTQYF. CDR3 DNA sequence: TGTGCCAGCAGTTTATATCCTGAGGGAATTGGCGGCACAGATACGCAGTATTTT.